The source of this T cell receptor (beta chain) is a study of vaccination effects on CD4 cells after COVID-19. About the study: The post-vaccine samples were taken, at the median, 72 days after the second dose.

Turning to this clone: Its antigen remains unidentified.

Culturing for approximately 10 days preceded CD4+ T cell isolation. PCR showed that the person got SARS-CoV-2 infection at some point between March and December 2020. The participants, recipients of two vaccine doses, got either BNT162b2 or mRNA-1273. TCRdb's table, derived via immunoSEQ multiplex PCR, lists solely in-frame clones and lacks some. The profile shows tens of thousands of clones, around 80% of them singletons. The germline V gene encodes CDR1 MNHNY and CDR2 SVGAGI (reference sequence). The CDR3 is 14 residues long. With 6 bases clipped from V and 0 bases from J, the junction kept 5 bases outside the gene matches.

The rearrangement links TRBV6-6 to TRBJ2-7, with 7 positions matching TRBD1. This specimen was CD4+ T cells from PBMCs cultured without peptide, taken after COVID-19 vaccination. This clonotype originated in a human donor who had a prior SARS-CoV-2 infection. In nucleotides, the CDR3 is TGTGCCAGCAGAGACGACAGGGTCTCCTACGAGCAGTACTTC. It yields the protein CASRDDRVSYEQYF.